This T cell receptor (beta chain) was found in a study of blood T cell repertoires in COVID-19. Study context: Samples of COVID-19 (acute and convalescent) were obtained from the United States, Italy and Spain.

Here immunoSEQ multiplex PCR was the method, and the copy in TCRdb shows in-frame clones only, minus some. The table lists hundreds of thousands of clones, just under 85% of them singletons, with 1.5% to 2% in the top ten. This CDR3 has 13 amino acids. J was trimmed by 11 bases and V by 5 bases; bases with no gene match: 9. CDR1 and CDR2 (germline): SGHAT, FQNNGV. The specimen sequenced was peripheral blood. This chain uses TRBV11-2 with TRBJ2-4; 7 bases are a match to TRBD2. The receptor comes from a woman over 75 with acute or convalescent COVID-19. The CDR3 spells CASSPRLGRVQYF. In DNA, the CDR3 is TGTGCCAGCAGCCCCCGTTTAGGGAGGGTTCAGTACTTC.